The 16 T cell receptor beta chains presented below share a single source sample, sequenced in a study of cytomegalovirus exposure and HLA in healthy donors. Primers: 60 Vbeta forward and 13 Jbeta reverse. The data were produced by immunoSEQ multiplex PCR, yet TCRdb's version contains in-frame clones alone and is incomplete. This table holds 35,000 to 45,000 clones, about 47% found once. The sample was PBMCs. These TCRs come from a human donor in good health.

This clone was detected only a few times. The CDR3 nucleotides read TGCGCCAGCAGCCAGGACGGACAGACGCGCTATGGCTACACCTTC. Translation: CASSQDGQTRYGYTF. The chain has TRBV4-3 and TRBJ1-2; tentative D call: TRBD1 (6 bases). V lost 3 bases to trimming and J lost 4 bases, with 15 bases between them. This CDR3 has 15 amino acids. Germline CDR1 LGHNA, CDR2 YSLEER.

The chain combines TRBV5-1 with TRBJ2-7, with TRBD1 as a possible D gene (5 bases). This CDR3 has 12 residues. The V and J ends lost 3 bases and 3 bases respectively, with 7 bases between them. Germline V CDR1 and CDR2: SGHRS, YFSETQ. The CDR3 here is CASSSQGYEQYF. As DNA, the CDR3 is TGCGCCAGCAGCTCGCAGGGCTACGAGCAGTACTTC.

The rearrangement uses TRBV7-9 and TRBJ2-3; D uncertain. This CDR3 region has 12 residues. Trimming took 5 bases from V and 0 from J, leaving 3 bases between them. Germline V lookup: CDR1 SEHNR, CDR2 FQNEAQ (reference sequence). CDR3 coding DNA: TGTGCCAGCAGCCCAAGCACAGATACGCAGTATTTT. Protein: CASSPSTDTQYF.

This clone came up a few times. DNA for the CDR3: TGTGCCAGCAGTTTATCACCTAGGGGAGGTGGGACTTACGAGCAGTACTTC. This sequence encodes CASSLSPRGGGTYEQYF. The rearrangement uses TRBV27 and TRBJ2-7; tentative D call: TRBD2 (6 bases). The germline CDR1 and CDR2 sequences are MNHEY and SMNVEV (reference sequence). The V end was cut by 0 bases, the J end by 4 bases, with 19 bases between. The CDR3 is 17 residues long.

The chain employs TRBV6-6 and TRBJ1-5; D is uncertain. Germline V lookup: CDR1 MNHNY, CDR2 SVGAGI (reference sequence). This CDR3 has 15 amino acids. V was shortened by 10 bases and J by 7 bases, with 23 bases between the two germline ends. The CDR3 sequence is CAISRERGSYQPQHF. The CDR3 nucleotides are TGTGCCATTTCGCGCGAGCGGGGTTCCTACCAGCCCCAGCATTTT.

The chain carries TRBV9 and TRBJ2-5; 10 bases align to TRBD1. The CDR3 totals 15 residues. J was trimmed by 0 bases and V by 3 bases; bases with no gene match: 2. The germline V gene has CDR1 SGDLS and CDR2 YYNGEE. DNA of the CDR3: TGTGCCAGCAGCGCGGACAGGGGGTACCAAGAGACCCAGTACTTC. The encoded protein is CASSADRGYQETQYF.

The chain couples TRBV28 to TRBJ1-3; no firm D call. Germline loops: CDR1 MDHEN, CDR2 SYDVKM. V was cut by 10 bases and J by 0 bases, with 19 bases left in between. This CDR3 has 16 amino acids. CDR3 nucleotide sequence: TGTGCCATCATCCGAGCGGGCAGCCTCTCTGGAAACACCATATATTTT. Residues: CAIIRAGSLSGNTIYF.

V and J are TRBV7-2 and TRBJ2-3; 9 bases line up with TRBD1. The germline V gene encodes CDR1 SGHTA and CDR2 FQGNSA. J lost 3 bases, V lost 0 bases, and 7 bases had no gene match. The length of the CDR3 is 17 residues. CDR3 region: CASSLAAGQGRTDTQYF. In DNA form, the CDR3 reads TGTGCCAGCAGCTTAGCGGCGGGACAGGGTAGAACAGATACGCAGTATTTT.

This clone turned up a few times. The CDR3 here is CASSLTSAYYNEQFF. The CDR3 DNA reads TGTGCCAGCAGCTTGACTAGCGCCTACTACAATGAGCAGTTCTTC. The chain uses TRBV5-4 and TRBJ2-1, with TRBD2 matching over 7 bases. V was pared by 1 base and J by 3 bases, with 4 bases of the junction left unmatched. The CDR3 has 15 residues. CDR1 is SGHNT and CDR2 is YYREEE in the germline V gene (reference sequence).

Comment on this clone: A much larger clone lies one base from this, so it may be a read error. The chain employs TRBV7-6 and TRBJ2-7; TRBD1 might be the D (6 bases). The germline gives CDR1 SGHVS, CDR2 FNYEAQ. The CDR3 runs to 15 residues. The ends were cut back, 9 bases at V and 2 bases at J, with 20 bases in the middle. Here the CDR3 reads CARSPAQTGAYEQYF. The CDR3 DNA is TGTGCCAGGAGCCCAGCCCAGACAGGCGCCTACGAGCAGTACTTC.

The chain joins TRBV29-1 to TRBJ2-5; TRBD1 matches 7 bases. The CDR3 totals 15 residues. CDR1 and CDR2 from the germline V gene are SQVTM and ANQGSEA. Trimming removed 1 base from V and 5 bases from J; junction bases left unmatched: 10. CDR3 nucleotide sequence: TGCAGCGTTGAAGGGTCGCAGGGGGTCTTGGAGACCCAGTACTTC. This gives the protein CSVEGSQGVLETQYF.

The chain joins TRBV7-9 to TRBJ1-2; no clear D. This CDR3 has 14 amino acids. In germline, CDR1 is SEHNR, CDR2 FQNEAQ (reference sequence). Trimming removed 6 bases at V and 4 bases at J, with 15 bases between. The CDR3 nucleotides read TGTGCCAGCAGTCCCCCAAGCCTCCCCTATGGCTACACCTTC. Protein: CASSPPSLPYGYTF.

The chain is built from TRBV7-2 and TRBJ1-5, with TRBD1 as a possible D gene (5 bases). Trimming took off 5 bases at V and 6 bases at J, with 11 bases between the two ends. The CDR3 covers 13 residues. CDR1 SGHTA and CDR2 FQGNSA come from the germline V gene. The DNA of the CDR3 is TGTGCCAGCAGCCGGCAGGGCGGTCAGCCCCAGCATTTT. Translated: CASSRQGGQPQHF.

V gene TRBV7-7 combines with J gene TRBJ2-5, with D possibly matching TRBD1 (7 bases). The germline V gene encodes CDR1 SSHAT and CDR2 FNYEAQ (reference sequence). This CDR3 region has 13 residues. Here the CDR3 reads CASGAGGGKTQYF. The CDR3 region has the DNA TGTGCTAGTGGGGCAGGGGGAGGAAAGACCCAGTACTTC.

The CDR3 DNA reads as TGTGCCAGCAGCCCTCGCCTAGCGGGGCAAGGGAATGAGCAGTTCTTC. Protein: CASSPRLAGQGNEQFF. The V call is TRBV7-2, the J call TRBJ2-1; 9 bases match TRBD2. The CDR3 sequence is 16 residues long. Trimming cost V 5 bases and J 7 bases; bases outside gene matches: 12. The germline CDR1 and CDR2 sequences are SGHTA and FQGNSA.

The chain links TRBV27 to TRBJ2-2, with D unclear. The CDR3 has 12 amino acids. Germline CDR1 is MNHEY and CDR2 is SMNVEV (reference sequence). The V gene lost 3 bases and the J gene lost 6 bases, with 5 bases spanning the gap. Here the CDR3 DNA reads TGTGCCAGCAGTTTGGGCCCCGGGGAGCTGTTTTTT. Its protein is CASSLGPGELFF.